This T cell receptor (beta chain) was recorded in a study of T cell repertoires in cytomegalovirus infection. MiXCR, applied by TCRdb to the reads, yields one record per CDR3 protein. The table lists 200,000 or so distinct CDR3 sequences, 28% of them singletons. The sequence was obtained from a human donor in good health (CMV status not recorded). Some clones in this sample may be carry-over from other donors' samples. The sample comprised PBMCs.

The CDR3 DNA reads as TGCAGTGCCAGTGACAGGTCCGGGTGGATAGATACGCAGTATTTT. It is translated as CSASDRSGWIDTQYF. The chain has TRBV20-1 and TRBJ2-3, with D maybe TRBD1 (6 bases). V was shortened by 6 bases and J by 5 bases, with 21 bases between the two germline ends. This CDR3 comprises 15 residues. Germline V gene data show CDR1 as DFQATT and CDR2 as SNEGSKA (reference sequence).